This T cell receptor (beta chain) is from a study of OX40 agonist ivuxolimab in advanced cancers. Findings and caveats of the study: Fewer expanded clones were found on average in CD4+ than in CD8+ T cells.

Germline CDR1 and CDR2: MNHEY and SMNVEV (reference sequence). V lost 5 bases, J lost 2 bases, and 5 bases stayed unmatched. The CDR3 is made up of 14 amino acids. Concerning this clone: Its antigen remains unknown.

Sequencing used immunoSEQ multiplex PCR; TCRdb keeps in-frame clones, though not all of them. The sample holds tens of thousands of clones; roughly 87% are singletons and the top ten take around 12%. The TCR was taken from an adult with an advanced solid tumor such as melanoma, head and neck, liver or kidney cancer. This material consisted of CD4+ or CD8+ T cells sorted from blood, taken in a trial of the OX40 agonist ivuxolimab. This rearrangement joins TRBV27 to TRBJ2-7; TRBD2 matches 8 bases. The CDR3 DNA is TGTGCCAGCAGTACTAGCGGAAACACCTACGAGCAGTACTTC. Translated: CASSTSGNTYEQYF.